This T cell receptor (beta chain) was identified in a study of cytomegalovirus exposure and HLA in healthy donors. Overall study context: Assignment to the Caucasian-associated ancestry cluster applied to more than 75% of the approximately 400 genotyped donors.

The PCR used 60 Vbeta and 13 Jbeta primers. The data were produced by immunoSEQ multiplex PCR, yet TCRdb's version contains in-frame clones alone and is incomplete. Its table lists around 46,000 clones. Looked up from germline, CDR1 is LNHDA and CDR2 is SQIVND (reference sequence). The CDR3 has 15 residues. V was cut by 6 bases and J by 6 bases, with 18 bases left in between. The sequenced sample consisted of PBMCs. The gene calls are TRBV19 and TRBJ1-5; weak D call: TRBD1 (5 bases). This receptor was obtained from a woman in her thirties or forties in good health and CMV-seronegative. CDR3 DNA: TGTGCCAGTAGCCCCCCCCGACAGAATAGTCAGCCCCAGCATTTT. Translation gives CASSPPRQNSQPQHF.